The sample holds one count of the clone carrying this T cell receptor beta chain. Its specificity is unknown. Time point reported: patch test 3, about 24 weeks after DPC sensitization. Treatment given: therapeutic diphenylcyclopropenone sensitization with weekly scalp DPC. The data stem from a study of human T cells and chemical hapten exposure. General study points: While controls formed fewer of them, expanded TCRs formed significantly more large CDR3 similarity clusters.

TCRdb reprocessed the RACE reads with MiXCR, giving one entry per CDR3 protein. The data show roughly 100,000 distinct CDR3 sequences, with around 34% seen just once and around 2.7% held by the top ten. Sequencing was performed on whole blood, taken in connection with sensitization to the hapten diphenylcyclopropenone (DPC). This TCR derives from a man between 40 and 49 years old with alopecia areata. Some clones in this sample may be carry-over from other donors' samples.

The CDR3 loop reads CASSLSTDQPQHF. DNA for the CDR3: TGTGCCAGCAGCCTCTCAACCGATCAGCCCCAGCATTTT. V usage is TRBV3-1 and J usage is TRBJ1-5; D is uncertain. Germline V gene data show CDR1 as LGHDT and CDR2 as YNNKEL (reference sequence). Trimming took off 4 bases at V and 5 bases at J, with 9 bases between the two ends. CDR3 length: 13 residues.